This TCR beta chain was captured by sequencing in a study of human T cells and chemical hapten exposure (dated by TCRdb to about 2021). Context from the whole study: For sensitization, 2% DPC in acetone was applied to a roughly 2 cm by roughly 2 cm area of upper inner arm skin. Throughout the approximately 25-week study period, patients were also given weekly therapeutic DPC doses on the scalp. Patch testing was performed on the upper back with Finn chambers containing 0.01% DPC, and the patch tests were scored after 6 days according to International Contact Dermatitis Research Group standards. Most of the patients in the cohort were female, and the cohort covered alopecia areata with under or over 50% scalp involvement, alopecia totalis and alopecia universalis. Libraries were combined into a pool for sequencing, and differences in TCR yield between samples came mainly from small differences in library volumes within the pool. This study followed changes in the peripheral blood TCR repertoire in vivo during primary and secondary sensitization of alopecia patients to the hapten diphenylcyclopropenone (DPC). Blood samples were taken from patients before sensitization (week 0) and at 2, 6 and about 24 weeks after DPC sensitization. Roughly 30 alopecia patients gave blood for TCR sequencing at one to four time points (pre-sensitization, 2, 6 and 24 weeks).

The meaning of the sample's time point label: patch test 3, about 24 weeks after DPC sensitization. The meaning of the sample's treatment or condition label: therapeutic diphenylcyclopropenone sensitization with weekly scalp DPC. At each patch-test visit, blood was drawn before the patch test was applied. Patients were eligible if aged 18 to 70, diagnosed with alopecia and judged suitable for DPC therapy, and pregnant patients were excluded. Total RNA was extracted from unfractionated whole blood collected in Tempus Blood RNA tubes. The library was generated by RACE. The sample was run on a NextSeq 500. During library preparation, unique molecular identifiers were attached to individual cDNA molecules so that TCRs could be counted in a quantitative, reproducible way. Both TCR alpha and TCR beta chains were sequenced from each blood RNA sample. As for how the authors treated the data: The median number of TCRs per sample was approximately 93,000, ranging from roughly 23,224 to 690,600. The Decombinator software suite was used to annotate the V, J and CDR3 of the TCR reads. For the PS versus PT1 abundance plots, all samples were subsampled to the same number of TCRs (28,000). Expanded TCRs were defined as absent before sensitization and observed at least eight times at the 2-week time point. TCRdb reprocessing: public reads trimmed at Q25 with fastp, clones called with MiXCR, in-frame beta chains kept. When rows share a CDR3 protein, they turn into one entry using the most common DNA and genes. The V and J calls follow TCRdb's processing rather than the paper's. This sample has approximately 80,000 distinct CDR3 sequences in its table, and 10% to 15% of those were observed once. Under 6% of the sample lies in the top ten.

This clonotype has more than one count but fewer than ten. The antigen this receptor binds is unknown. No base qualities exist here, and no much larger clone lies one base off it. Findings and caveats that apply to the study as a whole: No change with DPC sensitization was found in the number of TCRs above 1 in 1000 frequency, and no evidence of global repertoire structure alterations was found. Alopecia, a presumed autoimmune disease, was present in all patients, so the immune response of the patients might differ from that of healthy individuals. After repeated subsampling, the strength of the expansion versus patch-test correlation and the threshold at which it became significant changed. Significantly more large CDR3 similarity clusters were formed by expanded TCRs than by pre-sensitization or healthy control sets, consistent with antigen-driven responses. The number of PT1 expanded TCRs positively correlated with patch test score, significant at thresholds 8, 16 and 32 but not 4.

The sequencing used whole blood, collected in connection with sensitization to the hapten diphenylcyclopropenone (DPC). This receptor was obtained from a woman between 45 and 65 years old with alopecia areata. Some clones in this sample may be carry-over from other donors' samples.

The DNA sequence is TGCGCCAGCAGTGAGGGGCTAGCGGGAGCAGGCTACGAGCAGTACTTC. Protein translation: CASSEGLAGAGYEQYF. The chain links TRBV10-1 with TRBJ2-7; 10 nucleotides in the junction match TRBD2. Unmatched junction bases come to 7, with V trimmed by 2 bases and J by 3 bases. Measured from the cysteine to the phenylalanine, the CDR3 is 16 residues long. CDR3 DNA only is kept here, 48 bases in frame from base 1. CDR1 and CDR2, looked up from the germline V gene (reference sequence), are WNHNN and SYGVQD.